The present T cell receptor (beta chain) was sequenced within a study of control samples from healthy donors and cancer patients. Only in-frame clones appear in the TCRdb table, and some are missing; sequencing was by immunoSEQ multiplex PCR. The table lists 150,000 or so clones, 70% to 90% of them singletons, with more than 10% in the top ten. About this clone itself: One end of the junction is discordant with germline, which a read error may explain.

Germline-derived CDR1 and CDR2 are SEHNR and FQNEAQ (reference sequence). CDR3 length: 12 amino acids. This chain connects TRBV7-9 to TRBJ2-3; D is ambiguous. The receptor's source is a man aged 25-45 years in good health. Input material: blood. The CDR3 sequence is CASTLNTDTQYF. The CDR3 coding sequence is TGTGCCAGCACCTTAAATACAGATACGCAGTATTTT.